A selection of T cell receptor beta chains follows, all from one sample in a study of blood T cell repertoires in COVID-19. Produced via immunoSEQ multiplex PCR; TCRdb's table is partial and in-frame only. Of over 600,000 clones listed, 85% to 90% are singletons. The specimen was peripheral blood. Every receptor here comes from a woman younger than 35 with acute or convalescent COVID-19. CDR3s include the opening cysteine and the closing phenylalanine or tryptophan. The order of the fields is CDR3 protein, V gene, J gene.

CASSLGTGETEAFF	TRBV11-1	TRBJ1-1
CASRPQGTGNTIYF	TRBV28	TRBJ1-3
CASSDRQNYGYTF	TRBV9	TRBJ1-2
CASRRGIDQPQHF	TRBV10-2	TRBJ1-5
CAWSSGGHQPQHF	TRBV30	TRBJ1-5
CASSLEGRGQFF	TRBV11-2	TRBJ2-1
CASSLLGGGLEAFF	TRBV27	TRBJ1-1
CSVEEGAGVWGTEAFF	TRBV29-1	TRBJ1-1
CASSVAPSRRTGVTDTQYF	TRBV9	TRBJ2-3
CASSYSEERSSYNEQFF	TRBV6-2/TRBV6-3	TRBJ2-1
CASSYDRFSEAFF	TRBV6-5	TRBJ1-1
CASRTDGQSGYTF	TRBV2	TRBJ1-2
CASILAGLNEQFF	TRBV12-3/TRBV12-4	TRBJ2-1